This T cell receptor (beta chain) comes out of a study of blood T cells in healthy people across ages. General study findings and limits: A strong correlation was found between TCR beta diversity and the percentage of naive T cells.

PCR was performed a second time for about 7 to 11 cycles using a sample-barcoded 5' primer and a J-beta primer mix. All cDNA molecules were each tagged by a template-switch adaptor with 12 random nucleotides. Every individual sample yielded 2.5 million or more paired-end reads (each containing CDR3). MiXCR was run by TCRdb on the 5' RACE reads, yielding one entry per CDR3 protein. The sample records roughly 1.7 million distinct CDR3 sequences, around 35% being singletons. Trimming left V 7 bases short and J 5 bases short, with 13 bases between. This CDR3 is 13 amino acids long. The authors isolated at least 7 million PBMCs per sample. Comment on this clonotype: The antigen remains undetermined.

This rearrangement joins TRBV12-3 or TRBV12-4 to TRBJ2-3; unclear D gene. Input material: blood. The clonotype was recovered from a woman aged 25 to 39 in good health. CDR3 DNA sequence: TGTGCCAGCACTGGGGTTATAGGAGATACGCAGTATTTT. It is translated as CASTGVIGDTQYF.